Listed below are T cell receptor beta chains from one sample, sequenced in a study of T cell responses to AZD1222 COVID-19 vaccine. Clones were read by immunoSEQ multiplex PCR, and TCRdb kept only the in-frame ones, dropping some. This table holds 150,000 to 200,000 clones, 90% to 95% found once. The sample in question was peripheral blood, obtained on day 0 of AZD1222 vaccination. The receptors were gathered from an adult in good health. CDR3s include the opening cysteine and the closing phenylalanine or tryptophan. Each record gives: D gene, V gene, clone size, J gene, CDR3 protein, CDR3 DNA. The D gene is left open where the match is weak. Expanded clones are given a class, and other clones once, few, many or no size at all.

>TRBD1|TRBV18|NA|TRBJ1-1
CASSSTTGSSTEAFF
TGTGCCAGCTCATCTACGACAGGGTCGAGCACTGAAGCTTTCTTT
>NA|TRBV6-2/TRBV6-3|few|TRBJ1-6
CASSYRVVSNSPLHF
TGTGCCAGCAGTTACCGTGTCGTCTCCAATTCACCCCTCCACTTT
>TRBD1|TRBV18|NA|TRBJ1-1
CASSPSGTGHTEAFF
TGTGCCAGCTCACCATCCGGGACAGGGCACACTGAAGCTTTCTTT
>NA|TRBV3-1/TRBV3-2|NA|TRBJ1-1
CASSQGGDTEAFF
TGTGCCAGCAGCCAAGGGGGGGACACTGAAGCTTTCTTT
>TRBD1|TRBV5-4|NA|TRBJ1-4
CASSYGGTGNEKLFF
TGTGCCAGCAGTTACGGGGGGACAGGGAATGAAAAACTGTTTTTT
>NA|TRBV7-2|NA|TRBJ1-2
CASSFTADPNYGYTF
TGTGCCAGCAGCTTCACAGCGGATCCTAACTATGGCTACACCTTC
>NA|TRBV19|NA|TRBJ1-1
CASSPWGRGGDTEAFF
TGTGCCAGTAGCCCCTGGGGCAGGGGAGGGGACACTGAAGCTTTCTTT
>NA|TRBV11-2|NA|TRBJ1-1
CASSLGTSSEAFF
TGTGCCAGCAGCTTAGGAACGAGCTCTGAAGCTTTCTTT
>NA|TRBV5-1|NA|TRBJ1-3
CASSREPEAGNTIYF
TGCGCCAGCAGCCGGGAGCCCGAGGCAGGAAACACCATATATTTT
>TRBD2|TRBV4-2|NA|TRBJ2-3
CASSQDYRGGRDTQYF
TGTGCCAGCAGCCAAGATTATCGGGGGGGGCGAGATACGCAGTATTTT
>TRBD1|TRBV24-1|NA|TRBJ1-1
CATAGTGIGNTEAFF
TGTGCCACCGCCGGGACAGGGATTGGGAACACTGAAGCTTTCTTT
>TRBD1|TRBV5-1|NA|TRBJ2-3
CASSTTGTVTDTQYF
TGCGCCAGCAGCACAACCGGGACAGTCACAGATACGCAGTATTTT
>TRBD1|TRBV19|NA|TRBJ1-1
CASSQGTAGQAFF
TGTGCCAGTAGCCAAGGGACAGCCGGACAAGCTTTCTTT
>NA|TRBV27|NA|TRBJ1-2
CASRSRDGGYGYTF
TGTGCCAGCAGATCCCGGGACGGCGGCTATGGCTACACCTTC
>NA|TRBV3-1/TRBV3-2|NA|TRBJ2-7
CASSQSGTPVRYEQYF
TGTGCCAGCAGCCAGTCTGGGACCCCGGTTCGGTACGAGCAGTACTTC
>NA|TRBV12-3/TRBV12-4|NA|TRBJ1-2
CASSFLGAYGYTF
TGTGCCAGCAGTTTTTTAGGGGCCTATGGCTACACCTTC
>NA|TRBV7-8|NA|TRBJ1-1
CASSFGLNTEAFF
TGTGCCAGCAGCTTTGGTCTGAACACTGAAGCTTTCTTT
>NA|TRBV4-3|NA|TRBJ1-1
CASSQGNTEAFF
TGCGCCAGCAGCCAAGGGAACACTGAAGCTTTCTTT
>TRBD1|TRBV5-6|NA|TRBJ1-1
CASRSYDRATSEAFF
TGTGCCAGCAGAAGTTACGACAGGGCGACTTCTGAAGCTTTCTTT
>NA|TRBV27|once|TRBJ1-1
CASSRGGVTEAFF
TGTGCCAGCAGTCGAGGGGGGGTCACTGAAGCTTTCTTT
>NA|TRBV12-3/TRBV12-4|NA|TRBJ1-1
CASSSLSVEAFF
TGTGCCAGCAGTTCCCTGTCGGTCGAAGCTTTCTTT
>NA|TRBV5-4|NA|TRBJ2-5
CASSLAIAGQETQYF
TGTGCCAGCAGCTTGGCCATAGCAGGACAAGAGACCCAGTACTTC
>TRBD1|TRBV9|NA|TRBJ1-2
CASSARGGVEGYTF
TGTGCCAGCAGCGCGCGAGGGGGCGTAGAAGGCTACACCTTC
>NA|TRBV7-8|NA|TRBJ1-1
CASSPQVPDILGDTEAFF
TGTGCCAGCAGCCCCCAGGTGCCAGACATACTAGGGGACACTGAAGCTTTCTTT
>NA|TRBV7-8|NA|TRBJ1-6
CASRYTGTISSYNSPLHF
TGTGCCAGCAGGTACACTGGGACTATCAGCTCCTATAATTCACCCCTCCACTTT
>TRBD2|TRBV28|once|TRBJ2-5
CASSLFPSGGSETQYF
TGTGCCAGCAGTTTGTTCCCTAGCGGGGGATCGGAGACCCAGTACTTC
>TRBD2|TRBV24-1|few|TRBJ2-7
CATSDSNPGGYEQYF
TGTGCCACCAGTGATTCGAACCCGGGGGGCTACGAGCAGTACTTC
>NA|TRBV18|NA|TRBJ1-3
CASSPSENSGNTIYF
TGTGCCAGCTCACCAAGCGAGAACTCTGGAAACACCATATATTTT
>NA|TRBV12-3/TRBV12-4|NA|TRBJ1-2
CASRLGARGGYTF
TGTGCCAGCAGATTGGGGGCCCGAGGTGGCTACACCTTC
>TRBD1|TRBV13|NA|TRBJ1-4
CASSSGQDNEKLFF
TGTGCCAGCAGCTCGGGACAGGATAATGAAAAACTGTTTTTT
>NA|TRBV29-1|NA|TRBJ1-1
CSVELQVNTEAFF
TGCAGCGTTGAATTGCAGGTGAACACTGAAGCTTTCTTT
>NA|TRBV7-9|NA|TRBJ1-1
CASSLTRQKNTEAFF
TGTGCCAGCAGCTTAACCAGACAGAAGAACACTGAAGCTTTCTTT
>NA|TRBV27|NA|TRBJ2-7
CASSFAGPPLYEQYF
TGTGCCAGCAGTTTCGCAGGGCCTCCACTTTACGAGCAGTACTTC
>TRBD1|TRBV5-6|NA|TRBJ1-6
CASSGGQLNSPLHF
TGTGCCAGCAGCGGGGGACAGCTCAATTCACCCCTCCACTTT
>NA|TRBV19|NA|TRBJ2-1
CASSIMAHARDEQFF
TGTGCCAGTAGTATTATGGCCCACGCTCGCGATGAGCAGTTCTTC
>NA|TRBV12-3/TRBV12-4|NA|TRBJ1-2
CASSWDGAYGYTF
TGTGCCAGCAGTTGGGACGGCGCCTATGGCTACACCTTC
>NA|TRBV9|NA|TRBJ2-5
CASSVGTNQETQYF
TGTGCCAGCAGCGTAGGGACTAATCAAGAGACCCAGTACTTC
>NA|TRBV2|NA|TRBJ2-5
CASQRGQETQYF
TGTGCCAGCCAACGGGGCCAAGAGACCCAGTACTTC
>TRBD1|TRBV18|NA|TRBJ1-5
CASSETGGQGNQPQHF
TGTGCCAGCTCAGAGACAGGGGGACAGGGCAATCAGCCCCAGCATTTT
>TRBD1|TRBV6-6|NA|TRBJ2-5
CASSPADRRKETQYF
TGTGCCAGCAGTCCAGCGGACAGGAGGAAAGAGACCCAGTACTTC
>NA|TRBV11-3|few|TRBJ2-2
CASRVTVEAGELFF
TGTGCCAGCAGAGTAACGGTCGAAGCCGGGGAGCTGTTTTTT
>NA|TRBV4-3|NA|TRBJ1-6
CASSHTLGRGSSYNSPLHF
TGCGCCAGCAGCCATACACTCGGGCGGGGAAGCTCCTATAATTCACCCCTCCACTTT
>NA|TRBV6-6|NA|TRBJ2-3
CASSLTDTQYF
TGTGCCAGCAGCCTCACAGATACGCAGTATTTT
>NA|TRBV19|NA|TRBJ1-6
CASSSGKRNSPLHF
TGTGCCAGTAGTTCCGGGAAGCGGAATTCACCCCTCCACTTT
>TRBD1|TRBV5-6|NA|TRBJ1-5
CASSASWTGRQPQHF
TGTGCCAGCAGTGCGAGTTGGACAGGGCGTCAGCCCCAGCATTTT